A selection of T cell receptor beta chains follows, all from one sample in a study of response to subunit inactivated influenza vaccine. TCRdb ran MiXCR on the RT-PCR reads and lists one entry per CDR3 protein. The repertoire holds roughly 700,000 distinct CDR3 sequences, with roughly 13% as singletons. Sequencing was performed on PBMCs from blood, taken around 15 days before vaccination. These receptors were collected from a man aged 50-60 years who received an inactivated influenza vaccine. The CDR3 runs from the conserved cysteine through the conserved F or W. Fields, in order: V gene, clone size, D gene, J gene, CDR3 DNA, CDR3 protein. A D gene is named only where the DNA matches it firmly. Some rows have no size entry. The others give once, few or many, or a class for an expanded clone.

TRBV7-3	.	.	TRBJ2-1	TGTGCCAGCAGCTTAACGTTTCAGGGCGACAATGAGCAGTTCTTC	CASSLTFQGDNEQFF
TRBV6-5	many	.	TRBJ2-3	TGTGCCGCGGGCGGAGCATGGGATACGCAGTATTTT	CAAGGAWDTQYF
TRBV7-8	few	.	TRBJ1-4	TGTGCCAGCACCTGGGGGCCGGGTGAAAAACTGTTTTTT	CASTWGPGEKLFF
TRBV15	.	.	TRBJ2-5	TGTGCCACCAGCAGAGATCGGATGACCCAGTACTTC	CATSRDRMTQYF
TRBV20-1	many	TRBD2	TRBJ2-7	TGCAGTGCTAGAGCCCGCGGGGGAGGGACCTACGAGCAGTACTTC	CSARARGGGTYEQYF
TRBV12-3/TRBV12-4	few	.	TRBJ2-2	TGTGCCAGCAGGGTAGTTGACACCGGGGAGCTGTTTTTT	CASRVVDTGELFF
TRBV6-2/TRBV6-3	few	TRBD2	TRBJ2-2	TGTGCCAGCAGTTACGAATTCGGGACTAATACCGGGGAGCTGTTTTTT	CASSYEFGTNTGELFF
TRBV7-2	.	TRBD1	TRBJ1-2	TGTGCCAGCAGCCCAACGTGGGACAGGGGGGACTATGGCTACACTTTC	CASSPTWDRGDYGYTF
TRBV5-8	.	TRBD2	TRBJ2-7	TGTGCCAGCAGCTTGTTTCTAGCGGCGACCACCTACGAGCAGTACTTC	CASSLFLAATTYEQYF
TRBV2	once	TRBD2	TRBJ2-5	TGTGCCAGCAGTGTCGCACTAGCGGGGGGGCAGGAAGAGACCCAGTACTTC	CASSVALAGGQEETQYF
TRBV20-1	few	TRBD2	TRBJ2-1	TGCAGTGCTAGAGTGGGGCTAGCGGGAGGAGACAATGAGCAGTTCTTC	CSARVGLAGGDNEQFF
TRBV5-1	few	.	TRBJ2-3	TGCGCCAGCAGCGCGCAGGGATCTAGCACAGATACGCAGTATTTT	CASSAQGSSTDTQYF
TRBV6-2/TRBV6-3	few	TRBD2	TRBJ2-3	TGTGCCAGCAGTTACTCGACATATATGGGACTAGCGGGAGTGTCAGATACGCAGTATTTT	CASSYSTYMGLAGVSDTQYF
TRBV7-8	.	.	TRBJ2-3	TGTGCCAGCAGCTCTGACCGGGCTCCCAGCACAGATACGCAGTATTTT	CASSSDRAPSTDTQYF
TRBV28	.	.	TRBJ2-3	TGTGCCAGCAGTGTTCTCTCACCAGATACGCAGTATTTT	CASSVLSPDTQYF
TRBV4-3	.	TRBD2	TRBJ2-2	TGCGCCAGCAGCCGGCAGGCGGGAGAGGCCACCGGGGAGCTGTTTTTT	CASSRQAGEATGELFF
TRBV6-1	.	.	TRBJ1-2	TGTGCCAGCAGTGAAGACGCGTGGATTTGCACCTTC	CASSEDAWICTF
TRBV27	many	TRBD2	TRBJ2-3	TGTGCCATCCCGACGATCGAAGCGGGAGGGGGGGATACGCAGTATTTT	CAIPTIEAGGGDTQYF
TRBV2	.	.	TRBJ2-7	TGTGCCAGCAGCGCTCCCCTTTCGGGGACACGAACCTACGAGCAGTACTTC	CASSAPLSGTRTYEQYF
TRBV12-3/TRBV12-4	.	TRBD2	TRBJ2-7	TGTGCCAGCACAACATCGGGGGGAGGTAGTGACGAGCAGTACTTC	CASTTSGGGSDEQYF
TRBV28	few	.	TRBJ1-5	TGTGCCAGCAGCCGGACGGGGATAATAAATCAGCCCCAGCATTTT	CASSRTGIINQPQHF
TRBV9	few	.	TRBJ1-1	TGTGCCAGCAGCGTAGGGGGTATCACTGAAGCTTTCTTT	CASSVGGITEAFF
TRBV28	.	.	TRBJ2-3	TGTGCCAGCAGGGACGCAGCAGGGGCCGCAACCACAGATACGCAGTATTTT	CASRDAAGAATTDTQYF
TRBV7-2	.	.	TRBJ2-2	TGTGCCAGCAGCTTCGACAAAGGTTCCGGGGAGCTGTTTTTT	CASSFDKGSGELFF
TRBV6-1	few	.	TRBJ2-2	TGTGCCAGCAGTGAAGTGGGGGGACACACCGGGGAGCTGTTTTTT	CASSEVGGHTGELFF
TRBV5-4	.	TRBD1	TRBJ2-2	TGTGCCAGCAGCTACTCCGGGACAGGGTACCCCGGGGAGCTGTTTTTT	CASSYSGTGYPGELFF
TRBV20-1	few	.	TRBJ2-3	TGCAGTGCTAGAGATCCGAGGGTCGCGGGGTCGAGCACAGATACGCAGTATTTT	CSARDPRVAGSSTDTQYF
TRBV28	few	TRBD2	TRBJ2-5	TGTGCCAGCAGGAGAAGGACTAGCGGGAGGCCCGAGGAGACCCAGTACTTC	CASRRRTSGRPEETQYF
TRBV20-1	.	TRBD2	TRBJ2-1	TGCAGTGCTAAAGCGGGAGGAACGTCGAGTGAGCAGTTCTTC	CSAKAGGTSSEQFF
TRBV28	many	.	TRBJ2-1	TGTGCCAGCAGTTTATACAGGGCGAATGAGCAGTTCTTC	CASSLYRANEQFF
TRBV6-1	once	.	TRBJ1-3	TGTGCCAGCAGAGATACAGGACAGCTTATAACGAGAAACACCATATATTTT	CASRDTGQLITRNTIYF
TRBV20-1	.	TRBD2	TRBJ2-2	TGCAGTGCTAGAGACTTCACTAGCGGGGAAACCGGGGAGCTGTTTTTT	CSARDFTSGETGELFF
TRBV4-1	.	TRBD1	TRBJ1-4	TGCGCCAGCAGACAGACAGGGAGAAATGAAAAACTGTTTTTT	CASRQTGRNEKLFF
TRBV15	many	.	TRBJ1-5	TGTGCCACCAGCAGAGATTATCAGCCCCAGCATTTT	CATSRDYQPQHF
TRBV12-3/TRBV12-4	.	TRBD2	TRBJ2-1	TGTGCCAGCAGTTCTGAGGGGAGCGGGAGGGCCACGTTCTTC	CASSSEGSGRATFF
TRBV6-1	.	.	TRBJ1-6	TGTGCCAGCAGCGAATACACAGGGACGGATTCACCCCTCCACTTT	CASSEYTGTDSPLHF
TRBV10-3	many	.	TRBJ2-7	TGTGCCATCATGAATAGGGAGAGACATGAGGAGCAGTACTTC	CAIMNRERHEEQYF
TRBV28	few	.	TRBJ2-7	TGTGCCAGCAAGGTTTCGAGAATCTCCGAGCAGTACTTC	CASKVSRISEQYF
TRBV5-1	.	TRBD1	TRBJ2-7	TGCGCCAGCAGCTTGGAGGGGGCGGACGAGCAGTACTTC	CASSLEGADEQYF
TRBV7-2	few	.	TRBJ2-5	TGTGCCAGCAGCTTATCGGAACGCCAGGGTTTGGGGACCCAGTACTTC	CASSLSERQGLGTQYF
TRBV2	few	.	TRBJ2-7	TGTGCCAGCAGAAACAGGGCGACCTACGAGCAGTACTTC	CASRNRATYEQYF
TRBV25-1	.	.	TRBJ2-3	TGTGCCAGCATCGGGGATACGCAGTATTTT	CASIGDTQYF
TRBV14	.	.	TRBJ2-3	TGTGCCAGCAGCCAAGATATCGGGCGGAAGGGTTCAGATACGCAGTATTTT	CASSQDIGRKGSDTQYF